Listed below are T cell receptor beta chains from one sample, sequenced in a study of cytomegalovirus exposure and HLA in healthy donors. The table came from immunoSEQ multiplex PCR; TCRdb's copy has only in-frame clones and leaves some out. Among some 170,000 clones listed, approximately 87% were seen once. The sequencing sample was made of PBMCs. The receptors stem from a woman aged 25 to 39 in good health and CMV-seronegative. CDR3s include the opening cysteine and the closing phenylalanine or tryptophan. The D gene is left open where the match is weak. Rows give clone size only sometimes, using once, few, many, or a class for an expanded clone.

>TRBJ2-1|TRBD1|.|TRBV5-1
TGCGCCAGCAGCTTGAGTGGGACAGGGCTTGGGGATGAGCAGTTCTTC
CASSLSGTGLGDEQFF
>TRBJ1-6|TRBD1|once|TRBV19
TGTGCCAGTACCGCGAGGGACAGTTATAATTCACCCCTCCACTTT
CASTARDSYNSPLHF
>TRBJ2-5|.|.|TRBV14
TGTGCCAGCAGCACACGGACTCACGGCGGGACCCAGTACTTC
CASSTRTHGGTQYF
>TRBJ2-1|.|.|TRBV7-2
TGTGCCAGCAGCTTAGATCAGGGTACCTACAATGAGCAGTTCTTC
CASSLDQGTYNEQFF
>TRBJ1-2|.|.|TRBV6-1
TGTGCCAGCAGTGAAGTTGGGGGACAAACCTATGGCTACACCTTC
CASSEVGGQTYGYTF
>TRBJ2-1|.|.|TRBV7-9
TGTGCCAGCAGCCCGGCTCGGTGGGGGGAGAGGAATGAGCAGTTCTTC
CASSPARWGERNEQFF
>TRBJ2-1|.|.|TRBV5-3
TGTGCCAGAAGCCTTTTCTATGAGCAGTTCTTC
CARSLFYEQFF
>TRBJ1-1|.|.|TRBV15
TGTGCCACCAGCAGAGAGTTGGCAGTTGATAACACTGAAGCTTTCTTT
CATSRELAVDNTEAFF
>TRBJ2-7|.|.|TRBV7-9
TGTGCCAGCAGCAACGACAGTTACTCCCTTTACGAGCAGTACTTC
CASSNDSYSLYEQYF
>TRBJ1-1|.|.|TRBV7-6
TGTGCCAGCAGCCCAACAGGTCGGTCTGTAAACACTGAAGCTTTCTTT
CASSPTGRSVNTEAFF
>TRBJ1-2|TRBD1|.|TRBV18
TGTGCCAGCTCACCAGGGGGACAGGGGGTGAATGGCTACACCTTC
CASSPGGQGVNGYTF
>TRBJ2-7|TRBD1|.|TRBV2
TGTGCCAGCAGTGAAGAACAGGGGGCAAGCTACGAGCAGTACTTC
CASSEEQGASYEQYF
>TRBJ2-7|TRBD1|.|TRBV5-8
TGTGCCAGCAGCACGGACAGGGACGAGCAGTACTTC
CASSTDRDEQYF
>TRBJ2-3|.|.|TRBV11-2
TGTGCCAGCAGCTTAGCGGGGCGGGGGCCCAGGATGGATACGCAGTATTTT
CASSLAGRGPRMDTQYF
>TRBJ2-5|.|.|TRBV7-8
TGTGCCAGCAGCTTATCGTTGACTAGTAGCCAGGAGACCCAGTACTTC
CASSLSLTSSQETQYF
>TRBJ2-2|.|once|TRBV5-1
TGCGCCAGCAGCTTACTTAGGGGCCCACCTAACACCGGGGAGCTGTTTTTT
CASSLLRGPPNTGELFF
>TRBJ2-7|.|.|TRBV9
TGTGCCAGCAGCGTAGCCGGGAGACCCTACGAGCAGTACTTC
CASSVAGRPYEQYF
>TRBJ2-2|TRBD1|.|TRBV11-2
TGTGCCAGCAGCACTCCGCTTGGGACAGGAAACACCGGGGAGCTGTTTTTT
CASSTPLGTGNTGELFF
>TRBJ1-2|TRBD1|.|TRBV11-2
TGTGCCAGCAGCTTAGAGCCAGCGACAGGGAATGGCTACACCTTC
CASSLEPATGNGYTF
>TRBJ1-1|TRBD1|.|TRBV11-2
TGTGCCAGCAGCTACGACAGGGATGAAGCTTTCTTT
CASSYDRDEAFF
>TRBJ1-5|.|.|TRBV27
TGTGCCAGCAAACTCACAGACCTGAGCAATCAGCCCCAGCATTTT
CASKLTDLSNQPQHF
>TRBJ2-3|.|.|TRBV27
TGTGCCAGCAGTTTAAATGAGGTAGATACGCAGTATTTT
CASSLNEVDTQYF
>TRBJ2-1|.|.|TRBV13
TGTGCCAGCAGTCCGACTCAGGGGAGCAATGAGCAGTTCTTC
CASSPTQGSNEQFF
>TRBJ2-7|.|.|TRBV11-2
TGTGCCAGCAGCTTCTTTCCCAGCGGAGCGACATACGAGCAGTACTTC
CASSFFPSGATYEQYF
>TRBJ1-1|.|.|TRBV14
TGTGCCAGCAGCCAAGTGACAGACACTGAAGCTTTCTTT
CASSQVTDTEAFF
>TRBJ2-3|TRBD2|.|TRBV5-5
TGTGCCAGCAGCTTAATGACTAGCGGGGAGATAGATACGCAGTATTTT
CASSLMTSGEIDTQYF
>TRBJ2-4|TRBD1|.|TRBV11-2
TGTGCCAGCAGCGGGGACAGGGTAGCCAAAAACATTCAGTACTTC
CASSGDRVAKNIQYF
>TRBJ1-2|.|.|TRBV5-1
TGCGCCAGCAGCTTGGGACAGCCAACTATCGGCTACACCTTC
CASSLGQPTIGYTF
>TRBJ2-3|TRBD2|.|TRBV2
TGTGCCAGCAGTGAATCCCCCCCGTTAGCGGGGGTGGCAGATACGCAGTATTTT
CASSESPPLAGVADTQYF
>TRBJ2-7|.|.|TRBV4-3
TGCGCCAGCAGCCCCGGCGGGGAAACCTACGAGCAGTACTTC
CASSPGGETYEQYF
>TRBJ2-5|TRBD2|.|TRBV4-1
TGCGCCAGCAGCCACCGACTAGCGGGGGATCAAGAGACCCAGTACTTC
CASSHRLAGDQETQYF
>TRBJ1-2|.|.|TRBV12-2
TGTGCAAGTCGCTTAAGGGTCGCAGGGGGCTATGGCTACACCTTC
CASRLRVAGGYGYTF
>TRBJ2-1|TRBD1|.|TRBV7-8
TGTGCCAGCAGCTTGACAGGGGGCTCCTACAATGAGCAGTTCTTC
CASSLTGGSYNEQFF
>TRBJ2-3|TRBD2|.|TRBV27
TGTGCCAGCAGTTTTGTAGCGGGGAGCCTAGATACGCAGTATTTT
CASSFVAGSLDTQYF
>TRBJ1-1|.|.|TRBV19
TGTGCCAGTAGAAATATCGACAGTCCTGAAGCTTTCTTT
CASRNIDSPEAFF
>TRBJ2-5|TRBD1|.|TRBV4-1
TGCGCCAGCAGCCAAGGGGACAGGGGGGAGACCCAGTACTTC
CASSQGDRGETQYF
>TRBJ2-7|TRBD2|.|TRBV14
TGTGCCAGCAGCCAAGCCCGGGGGGGCCCCCACATCTACGAGCAGTACTTC
CASSQARGGPHIYEQYF
>TRBJ2-7|TRBD2|.|TRBV27
TGTGCCAGCAGTTTTTTAGCGGGGGGACCGTTAGAGCAGTACTTC
CASSFLAGGPLEQYF
>TRBJ1-2|TRBD1|.|TRBV4-1
TGCGCCAGCAGCGAAACAGGGGCTCACACCTTC
CASSETGAHTF
>TRBJ1-1|.|.|TRBV7-9
TGTGCCAGCAGCTTTTGGGATGTAGGGGACACTGAAGCTTTCTTT
CASSFWDVGDTEAFF
>TRBJ2-1|.|.|TRBV7-7
TGTGCCAGCAGCTTAGACCTAGGTGTGTATGAGCAGTTCTTC
CASSLDLGVYEQFF
>TRBJ1-4|.|few|TRBV11-2
TGTGCCAGCAGCTCCCGGGAAGGCTCTGGTTACAGTAATGAAAAACTGTTTTTT
CASSSREGSGYSNEKLFF
>TRBJ2-5|TRBD1|.|TRBV4-3
TGCGCCAGCAGCCAAGATACAGGGGGCGAAGAGACCCAGTACTTC
CASSQDTGGEETQYF
>TRBJ1-2|TRBD1|.|TRBV27
TGTGCCAGCAGTCCGGGACAGGCTATCTATGGCTACACCTTC
CASSPGQAIYGYTF
>TRBJ1-1|.|.|TRBV5-1
TGCGCCAGCAGCCCCACTCGTTCGGGAAGGTACGAAGCTTTCTTT
CASSPTRSGRYEAFF
>TRBJ1-5|.|.|TRBV6-1
TGTGCCAGCAGCCTTAGACGCGGGGATCAGCCCCAGCATTTT
CASSLRRGDQPQHF
>TRBJ2-5|.|.|TRBV5-1
TGCGCCAGCAGCTTGGGAGACACCCAAGAGACCCAGTACTTC
CASSLGDTQETQYF
>TRBJ1-1|.|.|TRBV27
TGTGCCAGCAGTAACCAGGGTGTAACTGAAGCTTTCTTT
CASSNQGVTEAFF
>TRBJ2-5|TRBD2|.|TRBV5-1
TGCGCCAGCAGCAGGGGAGGAGGGACTAACACACAAGAGACCCAGTACTTC
CASSRGGGTNTQETQYF
>TRBJ2-1|TRBD1|.|TRBV15
TGTGCCACCAGCGATGCGGGGACAGGGGTATATGACCCCCAGTTCTTC
CATSDAGTGVYDPQFF
>TRBJ2-2|.|.|TRBV7-9
TGTGCCAGCAGCTTAGCCAGGGGAAGCACCGGGGAGCTGTTTTTT
CASSLARGSTGELFF
>TRBJ1-6|TRBD1|.|TRBV4-2
TGTGCCAGCAGCCCAGACAGGGGTTCACCCCTCCACTTT
CASSPDRGSPLHF
>TRBJ2-5|TRBD2|.|TRBV27
TGTGCCAGCAGTCCCGACTGGCGGGGGGGCCTCCAAGAGACCCAGTACTTC
CASSPDWRGGLQETQYF
>TRBJ1-2|TRBD1|.|TRBV27
TGTGCCAGCAGTTCGTACAGGGGAAGTGGCTACACCTTC
CASSSYRGSGYTF
>TRBJ2-1|.|.|TRBV5-1
TGCGCCAGCAGCTTTTCAACAACAATAACACGATCCTACAATGAGCAGTTCTTC
CASSFSTTITRSYNEQFF
>TRBJ2-7|TRBD2|.|TRBV28
TGTGCCAGCAAGCTCGGGGGGAACTACGAGCAGTACTTC
CASKLGGNYEQYF
>TRBJ1-1|.|.|TRBV4-2
TGTGCCAGCAGCCGGGGGGACCTCGAGAACACTGAAGCTTTCTTT
CASSRGDLENTEAFF
>TRBJ2-7|TRBD2|.|TRBV6-6
TGTGCCAGCAGTTACGGCGGGGGCTCCTACGAGCAGTACTTC
CASSYGGGSYEQYF